The 19 T cell receptor beta chains listed next were all sequenced from one sample in a study of blood T cell repertoires in COVID-19. Profiled with immunoSEQ multiplex PCR; TCRdb holds only in-frame clones, not every one. Altogether approximately 97,000 clones are present, over 70% being singletons, with the ten largest covering 4.4%. Material: peripheral blood. These receptors were collected from a man between 60 and 70 years old with acute or convalescent COVID-19.

J is TRBJ2-6 and V is TRBV18, with 9 bases matching TRBD1. V gave up 3 bases and J gave up 1 base; unmatched junction bases: 4. Germline CDR1 KGHSH, CDR2 LQKENI. The CDR3 loop spans 17 amino acids. The CDR3 sequence: CASSPRDRVSGANVLTF. CDR3 bases: TGTGCCAGCTCACCGCGGGACAGGGTGTCTGGGGCCAACGTCCTGACTTTC.

The chain carries TRBV6-2 or TRBV6-3 and TRBJ1-2; D unclear. The ends were cut back, 0 bases at V and 5 bases at J, with 16 bases in the middle. CDR1 and CDR2 from the germline V gene are MNHEY and SVGEGT. This CDR3 has 16 amino acids. CDR3 nucleotide sequence: TGTGCCAGCAGTTACTCGATAGCGGAAAGGAGTTATGGCTACACCTTC. This codes for CASSYSIAERSYGYTF.

The gene calls are TRBV6-2 or TRBV6-3 and TRBJ2-1, with D unresolved. CDR1 MNHEY and CDR2 SVGEGT come from the germline V gene. Between the trimmed V and J ends, which lost 2 bases and 5 bases, there was a span of 10 bases. The CDR3 runs 14 residues. CDR3 in amino acids: CASSYPRQDNEQFF. CDR3 DNA sequence: TGTGCCAGCAGTTACCCAAGACAAGACAATGAGCAGTTCTTC.

The V gene is TRBV11-3, the J gene TRBJ2-2; TRBD2 matches 8 bases. V lost 1 base, J lost 9 bases, and 4 bases stayed unmatched. CDR3 length equals 14 residues. Germline values: CDR1 SGHNT, CDR2 YENEEA. For the CDR3, the DNA is TGTGCCAGCAGCTTAGTCCGGGGGGGCAGGGAGCTGTTTTTT. Translating gives CASSLVRGGRELFF.

The J gene is TRBJ2-1, the V gene TRBV24-1; 12 nucleotides agree with TRBD2. The germline V gene has CDR1 KGHDR and CDR2 SFDVKD. The junction had 12 bases not matched to a gene; V was cut back by 5 bases and J by 8 bases. This CDR3 comprises 17 residues. CDR3 amino acids: CATSAPLAGGPRYEQFF. In nucleotides, the CDR3 is TGTGCCACCAGTGCCCCGCTAGCGGGGGGGCCTCGCTATGAGCAGTTCTTC.

The rearrangement uses TRBV7-2 and TRBJ2-4; a weak D match, TRBD2 (5 bases). The CDR3 is made up of 15 amino acids. V lost 5 bases and J lost 3, with 14 bases in between. Germline V gives CDR1 SGHTA, CDR2 FQGNSA. CDR3 loop: CASSPARVGKNIQYF. CDR3 nucleotide sequence: TGTGCCAGCAGCCCAGCGCGGGTAGGCAAAAACATTCAGTACTTC.

This rearrangement joins TRBV11-2 to TRBJ2-7; D perhaps matches TRBD1 (5 bases). The V gene's germline CDR1 is SGHAT and CDR2 FQNNGV. Deletions cut 2 bases from V and 5 bases from J, with 19 bases between. The length of the CDR3 is 16 residues. The DNA of the CDR3 is TGTGCCAGCAGCTTAAAGTTTCAGGGCTTTATGAACGAGCAGTACTTC. Amino acid sequence: CASSLKFQGFMNEQYF.

The table lists this clone with a count of one. The J gene is TRBJ2-5, the V gene TRBV5-1; possibly TRBD1 for D (5 bases). Trimming left V 4 bases short and J 2 bases short, with 27 bases between. The CDR3 spans 19 residues. Per germline, CDR1 SGHRS and CDR2 YFSETQ. CDR3 coding DNA: TGCGCCAGCAGCCCTGCCCCCCCCATCGACAGACGAACTCAAGAGACCCAGTACTTC. It translates to CASSPAPPIDRRTQETQYF.

The chain joins TRBV27 to TRBJ2-7, with 7 bases lining up with TRBD2. The CDR3 extends over 14 amino acids. With V trimmed by 4 bases and J by 3 bases, 6 bases remained unmatched. Looked up from germline, CDR1 is MNHEY and CDR2 is SMNVEV (reference sequence). The CDR3 coding sequence is TGTGCCAGCAGTTCCCGCGGGGGAGACTACGAGCAGTACTTC. It codes for CASSSRGGDYEQYF.

The V call is TRBV19, the J call TRBJ1-5; a possible D gene is TRBD1 (5 bases). CDR1 and CDR2 from the germline V gene are LNHDA and SQIVND (reference sequence). The ends were cut back, 5 bases at V and 13 bases at J, with 12 bases in the middle. The CDR3 length is 11 residues. DNA for the CDR3: TGTGCCAGTAGTCGGGGGGTTAGGCAGCATTTT. Its translation: CASSRGVRQHF.

The chain carries TRBV7-2 and TRBJ1-2, with 7 bases aligning to TRBD1. Germline CDR1 reads SGHTA; CDR2 reads FQGNSA. The ends lost 5 bases at V and 0 bases at J; junction bases unmatched: 6. The CDR3 contains 15 residues. CDR3 sequence reads: CASSPSTGPNYGYTF. CDR3 nucleotide sequence: TGTGCCAGCAGCCCCTCGACAGGGCCTAACTATGGCTACACCTTC.

As DNA, the CDR3 is TGTGCCAGCAGCGTTGGGACAGACGGTGATGAGCAGTTCTTC. Protein sequence: CASSVGTDGDEQFF. The chain carries TRBV9 and TRBJ2-1; 7 bases agree with TRBD1. Germline CDR1 and CDR2: SGDLS and YYNGEE. This CDR3 spans 14 amino acids. J lost 8 bases, V lost 2 bases, and 7 bases had no gene match. Complete variable domain (other parts from reference TRBV9 and TRBJ2-1): DSGVTQTPKHLITATGQRVTLRCSPRSGDLSVYWYQQSLDQGLQFLIQYYNGEERAKGNILERFSAQQFPDLHSELNLSSLELGDSALYFCASSVGTDGDEQFFGPGTRLTVL.

CDR3 region: CASGTCPLVQETQYF. DNA of the CDR3: TGCGCCAGCGGAACTTGCCCTCTAGTCCAAGAGACCCAGTACTTC. V is TRBV4-1 and J is TRBJ2-5; D gene ambiguous. Trimming removed 8 bases from V and 1 base from J, with 17 bases in between. The CDR3 has 15 residues. The germline V gene encodes CDR1 MGHRA and CDR2 YSYEKL.

The gene calls are TRBV6-6 and TRBJ2-7; 7 bases fit TRBD1. CDR3 length: 16 residues. V shed 6 bases, J shed 6 bases, and the junction held 17 bases outside the gene matches. In germline, CDR1 is MNHNY, CDR2 SVGAGI (reference sequence). CDR3 sequence (DNA): TGTGCCAGCAGGAAAACGACGACAGGGACCCACGGCGAGCAGTACTTC. Its protein product is CASRKTTTGTHGEQYF.

The gene calls are TRBV10-1 and TRBJ2-3; weak D call: TRBD1 (5 bases). This CDR3 spans 15 amino acids. CDR1 and CDR2 from the germline V gene are WNHNN and SYGVQD (reference sequence). The V end was cut by 0 bases, the J end by 2 bases, with 9 bases between. The CDR3 DNA is TGCGCCAGCAGTGAGTCCCCAGGGTACACAGATACGCAGTATTTT. Encoded protein: CASSESPGYTDTQYF.

The V call is TRBV7-2, the J call TRBJ2-3; 10 bases match TRBD2. Trimming took 3 bases from V and 4 from J; bases not matched to a gene: 7. CDR3 size: 16 residues. Germline CDR1 SGHTA, CDR2 FQGNSA. The DNA of the CDR3 is TGTGCCAGCAGCTTCAAGCGGGGGGGCCCTGCAGATACGCAGTATTTT. Amino acids: CASSFKRGGPADTQYF.

The chain couples TRBV29-1 to TRBJ1-2; 8 bases map to TRBD1. Germline V gene lookup returns CDR1 SQVTM and CDR2 ANQGSEA. The CDR3 runs to 13 residues. V shed 3 bases and J 4 bases; nucleotides not matched to a gene: 4. CDR3 coding DNA: TGCAGCGTTGATGGACAGGGAGGCTATGGCTACACCTTC. Amino acid sequence: CSVDGQGGYGYTF.

The chain employs TRBV18 and TRBJ2-1, with D uncertain. Germline lookup yields CDR1 KGHSH and CDR2 LQKENI. V gave up 0 bases and J gave up 2 bases, with 8 bases separating them. This CDR3 has 15 amino acids. CDR3 bases: TGTGCCAGCTCACCACCCTGGCAGGCCTACAATGAGCAGTTCTTC. Protein sequence: CASSPPWQAYNEQFF. The full variable domain, completed using reference TRBV18 and TRBJ2-1, is NAGVMQNPRHLVRRRGQEARLRCSPMKGHSHVYWYRQLPEEGLKFMVYLQKENIIDESGMPKERFSAEFPKEGPSILRIQQVVRGDSAAYFCASSPPWQAYNEQFFGPGTRLTVL.

V is TRBV7-2 and J is TRBJ1-1; 7 positions match TRBD1. With 2 bases clipped from V and 4 bases from J, the junction kept 1 base outside the gene matches. The CDR3 is made up of 13 amino acids. Germline loops: CDR1 SGHTA, CDR2 FQGNSA. The CDR3 nucleotides are TGTGCCAGCAGCTTAAGGGGGCCCACTGAAGCTTTCTTT. Protein product: CASSLRGPTEAFF.